The following is a TCR beta chain sequence with its context. This entry is derived from a study of blood T cell repertoires in COVID-19. Clones were sequenced by immunoSEQ multiplex PCR, and TCRdb holds only the in-frame ones, with some missing. The sample yields about 260,000 clones, around nine tenths seen once. Per the germline V gene, CDR1 is MNHEY and CDR2 is SVGEGT. Trimming removed 0 bases from V and 0 bases from J; junction bases left unmatched: 5. The CDR3 is made up of 16 amino acids. The TCR comes from a woman aged 70-85 years with COVID-19, enrolled during active disease. This chain uses TRBV6-2 or TRBV6-3 with TRBJ2-7; 7 bases agree with TRBD1. The sequencing sample was made of peripheral blood. The CDR3 DNA sequence: TGTGCCAGCAGTTACTCTGGGGACAGCCACTCCTACGAGCAGTACTTC. It is translated as CASSYSGDSHSYEQYF.